This T cell receptor (beta chain) derives from a study of cytomegalovirus exposure and HLA in healthy donors (dated by TCRdb to about 2017). A note on the overall study: The 550 to 750 repertoires of the first cohort and the roughly 110 validation repertoires were produced on the same platform, according to a later analysis. The study was designed to test whether signatures of past pathogen exposure could be identified by cataloging public T cell receptors. A separate validation cohort of roughly 130 different subjects was used in addition to the approximately 610-subject first cohort. To predict cytomegalovirus infection status, the study combined high-throughput TCR immunosequencing, statistical association of individual TCRs with disease status, and machine learning.

Here is what the overall study found, with its caveats: In vitro tests confirmed that a few of the cytomegalovirus-associated TCR beta chains recognize cytomegalovirus antigens. The study listed 164 TCR beta chains as associated with cytomegalovirus. Across donors, most TCR sequences were observed very rarely, whereas some public TCRs were present in many individuals. According to the authors, the approach could potentially be generalized to other disease states and immunological phenotypes. Subsequent analysis determined that TCRs grouped into clusters in the first cohort also showed a tendency toward co-occurrence across the 120 or so validation repertoires, and 94% of cluster scores exceeded 0. All 130 or so repertoires were used to score co-occurrence in the validation cohort in a later analysis, because that analysis had no HLA typing for the cohort. The classifier was reported to diagnose cytomegalovirus status with high specificity and sensitivity in both the original cohort and the validation cohort.

Separate from the roughly 630-subject first cohort, the validation cohort of 95 to 150 subjects was the group to which the donors belonged. Concerning this clone itself: The clone's antigen remains unknown. Base quality data are lacking; no much larger clone is found one base away.

The CDR3 starts with the cysteine, ends with the phenylalanine, and has 14 residues. The retained sequence is limited to the CDR3, 42 bases, with the frame set at the first base. The germline V gene sets CDR1 to SGHRS and CDR2 to YFSETQ. At the junction V is shortened by 4 bases and J by 4 bases, with 14 bases in between. The method was the immunoSEQ multiplex PCR assay. The study's processing was this. To diagnose cytomegalovirus status from the catalog of TCR beta chain sequences, a statistical classification framework was built. The table was pulled from immuneACCESS by TCRdb, which kept in-frame rearrangements only. Such tables lose some clones; where checked, under half of the loss comes from unresolved V genes, and the rest has no known cause. Clone size and V and J calls were adopted from that table, with D and trimming inferred from the DNA. Counted in this sample were some 290,000 clones; approximately 88% of them appeared once. The top ten constitute roughly 0.96% of the sample.

The receptor was isolated from a man aged 25 to 45 in good health and CMV-seronegative. The sample comprised PBMCs. The chain links TRBV5-1 with TRBJ1-2; TRBD1 is a weak D gene call, 6 bases matching. The CDR3 here reads CASSVGQPGYGYTF. The DNA sequence is as follows: TGCGCCAGCAGCGTAGGACAGCCTGGCTATGGCTACACCTTC.